This entry lists 3 T cell receptor beta chains sequenced from one sample in a study of blood T cells in healthy people across ages. Primers used in a second PCR of about 6 to 11 cycles were a sample-barcoded 5' primer and a J-beta primer mix. TCRdb re-called the 5' RACE reads through MiXCR, storing one row per CDR3 protein. The data show 1.5 million or so distinct CDR3 sequences, with 35% to 45% seen just once and about 3.8% held by the top ten. The sequenced material came from blood. These receptors all stem from a woman aged 18-30 years in good health.

A remark on this clonotype: The junction differs from germline at one of its ends, possibly a read error. The rearrangement links TRBV18 to TRBJ2-5, with D possibly TRBD2 on 6 matching bases. In germline, CDR1 is KGHSH, CDR2 LQKENI. The CDR3 has 13 residues. The CDR3 here is CASSGTQEAEQYF. CDR3 in DNA: TGCGCCAGCTCAGGGACTCAAGAGGCTGAGCAGTACTTC. Complete variable domain (other parts from reference TRBV18 and TRBJ2-5): NAGVMQNPRHLVRRRGQEARLRCSPMKGHSHVYWYRQLPEEGLKFMVYLQKENIIDESGMPKERFSAEFPKEGPSILRIQQVVRGDSAAYFCASSGTQEAEQYFGPGTRLLVL.

In its sample, this clonotype was seen a few times. An end of the junction does not agree with germline; a read error may underlie this. This chain uses TRBV7-9 with TRBJ2-1; D gene unclear. This CDR3 is 15 amino acids long. Germline values: CDR1 SEHNR, CDR2 FQNEAQ (reference sequence). This CDR3 reads CASSVGSSSYNERFF. CDR3 sequence (DNA): TGTGCCAGCAGCGTAGGCTCGAGTTCCTACAATGAGCGGTTCTTC.

V usage is TRBV4-1 and J usage is TRBJ2-1; D is ambiguous. CDR3 length: 14 residues. V shed 3 bases and J shed 4 bases, with 10 bases lying between them. Germline assignment: CDR1 MGHRA and CDR2 YSYEKL. This CDR3 reads CASSQYSTYNEQFF. The CDR3 DNA reads TGCGCCAGCAGCCAGTACTCGACGTACAATGAGCAGTTCTTC.